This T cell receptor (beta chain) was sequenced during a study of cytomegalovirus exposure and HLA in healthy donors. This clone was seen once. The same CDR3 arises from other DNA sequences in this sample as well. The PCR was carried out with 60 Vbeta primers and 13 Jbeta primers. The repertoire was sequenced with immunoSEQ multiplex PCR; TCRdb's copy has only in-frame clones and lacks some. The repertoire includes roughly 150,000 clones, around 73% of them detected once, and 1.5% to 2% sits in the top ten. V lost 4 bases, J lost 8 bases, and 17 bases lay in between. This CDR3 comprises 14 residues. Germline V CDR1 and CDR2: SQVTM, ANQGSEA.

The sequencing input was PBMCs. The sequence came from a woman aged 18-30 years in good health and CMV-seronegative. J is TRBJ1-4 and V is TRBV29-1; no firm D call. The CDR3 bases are TGCAGCGTTGCTCGGGGTAATGTGGCGGAAAAACTGTTTTTT. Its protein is CSVARGNVAEKLFF.